This T cell receptor (beta chain) was identified in a study of T cells expressing NK-cell markers. Germline loops: CDR1 DFQATT, CDR2 SNEGSKA (reference sequence). The length of the CDR3 is 15 residues. Concerning this clonotype itself: Its antigen remains unknown.

TCRdb re-called the 5' RACE reads and shows each CDR3 protein once, DNA omitted. There are some 600,000 distinct CDR3 sequences in the sample, with around 3.3% held by the top ten. Study-wide findings and caveats: A range of roughly 1.0-7.0% of CD8+ T cells consisted of dominant NKG2C+ clonotypes in 6 or 7 donors.

Specimen: blood T cells: a sorted CD56 or NKG2C T cell subset, CD4+ or CD8+ T cells, or bulk PBMC T cells (not recorded which). This rearrangement joins TRBV20-1 to TRBJ2-5; the TCRdb D gene call, TRBD1, has no DNA to confirm it. The TCR sequence derives from a young man in good health. CDR3 amino acids: CSASGQKNNQETQYF.